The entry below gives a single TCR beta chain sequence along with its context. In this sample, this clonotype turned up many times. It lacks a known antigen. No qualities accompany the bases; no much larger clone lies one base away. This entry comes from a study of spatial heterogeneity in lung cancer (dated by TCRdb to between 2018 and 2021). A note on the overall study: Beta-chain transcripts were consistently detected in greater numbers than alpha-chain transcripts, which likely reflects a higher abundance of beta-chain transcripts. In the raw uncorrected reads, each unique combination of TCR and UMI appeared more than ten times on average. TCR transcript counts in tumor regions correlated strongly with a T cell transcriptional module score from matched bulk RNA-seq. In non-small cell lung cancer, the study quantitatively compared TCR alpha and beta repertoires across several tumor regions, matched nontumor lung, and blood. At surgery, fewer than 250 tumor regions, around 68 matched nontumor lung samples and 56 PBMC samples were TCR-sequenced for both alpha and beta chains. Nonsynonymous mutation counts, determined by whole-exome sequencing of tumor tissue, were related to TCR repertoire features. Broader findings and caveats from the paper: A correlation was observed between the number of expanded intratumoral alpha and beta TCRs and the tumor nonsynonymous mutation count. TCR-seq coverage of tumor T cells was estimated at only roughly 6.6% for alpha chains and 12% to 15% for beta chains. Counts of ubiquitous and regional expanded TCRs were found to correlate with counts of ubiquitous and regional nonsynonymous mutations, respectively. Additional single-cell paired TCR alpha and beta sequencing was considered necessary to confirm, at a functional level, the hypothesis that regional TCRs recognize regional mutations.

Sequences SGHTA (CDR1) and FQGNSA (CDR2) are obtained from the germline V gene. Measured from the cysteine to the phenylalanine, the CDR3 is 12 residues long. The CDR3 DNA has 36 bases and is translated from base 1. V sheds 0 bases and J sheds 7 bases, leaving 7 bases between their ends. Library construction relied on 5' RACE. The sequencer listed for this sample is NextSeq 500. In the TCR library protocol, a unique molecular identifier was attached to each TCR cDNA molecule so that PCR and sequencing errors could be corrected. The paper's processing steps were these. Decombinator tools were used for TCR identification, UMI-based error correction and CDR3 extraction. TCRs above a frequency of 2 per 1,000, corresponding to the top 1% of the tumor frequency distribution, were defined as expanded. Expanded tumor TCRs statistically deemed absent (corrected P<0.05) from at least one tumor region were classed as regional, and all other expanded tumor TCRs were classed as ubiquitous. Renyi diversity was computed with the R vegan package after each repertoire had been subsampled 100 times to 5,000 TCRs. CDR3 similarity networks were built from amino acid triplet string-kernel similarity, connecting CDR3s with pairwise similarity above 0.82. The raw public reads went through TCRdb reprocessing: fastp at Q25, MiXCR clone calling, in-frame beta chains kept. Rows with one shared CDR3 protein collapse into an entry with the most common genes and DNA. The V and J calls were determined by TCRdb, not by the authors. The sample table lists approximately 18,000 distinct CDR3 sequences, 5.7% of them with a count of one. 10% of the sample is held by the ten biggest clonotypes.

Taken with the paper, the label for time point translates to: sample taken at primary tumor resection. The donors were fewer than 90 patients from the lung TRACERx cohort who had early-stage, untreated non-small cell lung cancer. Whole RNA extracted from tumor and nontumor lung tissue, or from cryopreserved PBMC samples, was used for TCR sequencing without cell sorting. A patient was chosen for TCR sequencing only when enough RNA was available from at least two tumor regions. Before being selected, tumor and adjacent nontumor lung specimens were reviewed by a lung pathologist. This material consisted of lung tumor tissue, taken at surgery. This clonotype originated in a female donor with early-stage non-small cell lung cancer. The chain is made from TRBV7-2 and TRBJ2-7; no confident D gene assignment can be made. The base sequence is TGTGCCAGCAGCTTAGCGGGTAGAGAGCAGTACTTC. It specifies CASSLAGREQYF.